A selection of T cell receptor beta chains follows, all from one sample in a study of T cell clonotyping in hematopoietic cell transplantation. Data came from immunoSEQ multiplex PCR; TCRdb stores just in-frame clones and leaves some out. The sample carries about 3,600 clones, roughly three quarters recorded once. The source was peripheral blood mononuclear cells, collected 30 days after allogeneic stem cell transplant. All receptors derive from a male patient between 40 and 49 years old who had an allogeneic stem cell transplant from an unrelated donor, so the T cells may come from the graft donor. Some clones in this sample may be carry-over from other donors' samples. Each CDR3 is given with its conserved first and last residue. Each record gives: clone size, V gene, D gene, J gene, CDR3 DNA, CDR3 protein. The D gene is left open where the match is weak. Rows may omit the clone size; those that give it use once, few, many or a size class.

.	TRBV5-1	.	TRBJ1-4	TGCGCCAGCAGCTTTGACGGAATGGCAACTAATGAAAAACTGTTTTTT	CASSFDGMATNEKLFF
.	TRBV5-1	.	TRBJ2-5	TGCGCCAGCAGCCTAGGACAGGCGGCGGGGATGGGGACCCAGTACTTC	CASSLGQAAGMGTQYF
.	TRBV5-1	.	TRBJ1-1	TGCGCCAGCAGCTTGGCGGGACCCCAAAGTGGAGCTTTCTTT	CASSLAGPQSGAFF
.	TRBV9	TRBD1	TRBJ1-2	TGTGCCAGCAGCGAGACAGGGGGCTATGGCTACACCTTC	CASSETGGYGYTF
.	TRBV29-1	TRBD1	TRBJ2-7	TGCAGCGTCTGGGACAGTCACGAGCAGTACTTC	CSVWDSHEQYF
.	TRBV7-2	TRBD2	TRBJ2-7	TGTGCCAGCAGCTCGCTGCGGGGGGGCCCCTACGAGCAGTACTTC	CASSSLRGGPYEQYF
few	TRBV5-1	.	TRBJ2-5	TGCGCCAGCAGCCCTGACCTTGCGGAGACCCAGTACTTC	CASSPDLAETQYF
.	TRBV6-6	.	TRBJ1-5	TGTGCCAGCAGCTCGATGTCGGATCAGCCCCAGCATTTT	CASSSMSDQPQHF
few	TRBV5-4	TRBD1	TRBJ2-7	TGTGCCAGCAGCTTGGACAGGGGCTCCTACGAGCAGTACTTC	CASSLDRGSYEQYF
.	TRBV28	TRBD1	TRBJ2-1	TGTGCCAGCAGTCAGTACAGGGGGAATGAGCAGTTCTTC	CASSQYRGNEQFF
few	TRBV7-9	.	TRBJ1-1	TGTGCCAGCAGCTTACGGTCGGGGGAGGAAGCTTTCTTT	CASSLRSGEEAFF
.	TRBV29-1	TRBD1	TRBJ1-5	TGCAGCGTGATCGGACAGGGGACGGGAAGCAATCAGCCCCAGCATTTT	CSVIGQGTGSNQPQHF
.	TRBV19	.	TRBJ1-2	TGTGCCAGCTACAGAGGGGAGGGGAGAAACTATGGCTACACCTTC	CASYRGEGRNYGYTF
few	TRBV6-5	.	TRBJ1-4	TGTGCCAGCAGTTACAGAGGGGCCTCTCCAAATGAAAAACTGTTTTTT	CASSYRGASPNEKLFF
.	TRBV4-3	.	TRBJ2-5	TGCGCCAGCAGCCAATCCGGGACACCAGGGGAGACCCAGTACTTC	CASSQSGTPGETQYF
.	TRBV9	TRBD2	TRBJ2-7	TGTGCCAGCAGCGTAGGTGGAGCGGGGGGTTTCAACGAGCAGTACTTC	CASSVGGAGGFNEQYF
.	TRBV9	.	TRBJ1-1	TGTGCCAGCACCCTAGACGGGAAAATGAACACTGAAGCTTTCTTT	CASTLDGKMNTEAFF
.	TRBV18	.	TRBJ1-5	TGTGCCAGCTCCCCGGACGAGGATCAGCCCCAGCATTTT	CASSPDEDQPQHF
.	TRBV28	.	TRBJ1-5	TGTGCCAGCAGTCGATGGGCCATCGGGGCATTTAGCAATCAGCCCCAGCATTTT	CASSRWAIGAFSNQPQHF
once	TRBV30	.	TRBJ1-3	TGTGCCTGGAGCAGAGGGACGCCCTCTGGAAACACCATATATTTT	CAWSRGTPSGNTIYF
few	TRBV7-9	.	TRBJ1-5	TGTGCCAGCAGCTTAGATGGGAAGCCCCAGCATTTT	CASSLDGKPQHF
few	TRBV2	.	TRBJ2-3	TGTGCCGAGGGGGTAACAGGGCAGAGCACAGATACGCAGTATTTT	CAEGVTGQSTDTQYF
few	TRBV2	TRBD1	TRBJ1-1	TGTGCCAGCACCGGACAGGGGTTCGATGGAACTGAAGCTTTCTTT	CASTGQGFDGTEAFF
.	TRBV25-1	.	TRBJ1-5	TGTGCCAGCAGTGAATTGGCAGGGGCTACTAACGAGCCCCAGCATTTT	CASSELAGATNEPQHF
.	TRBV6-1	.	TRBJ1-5	TGTGCCAGCACCGGGGGGAGCAATCAGCCCCAGCATTTT	CASTGGSNQPQHF
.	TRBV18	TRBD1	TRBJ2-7	TGTGCCAGCTCACCCGGACAGGGAGTATACGAGCAGTACTTC	CASSPGQGVYEQYF
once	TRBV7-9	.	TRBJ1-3	TGTGCCAGCAGCTTATCCCCTGCAACCTCTGGAAACACCATATATTTT	CASSLSPATSGNTIYF
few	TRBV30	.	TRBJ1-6	TGTGCCTGGAGAGGCTTTCACACATCACCCCTCCACTTT	CAWRGFHTSPLHF
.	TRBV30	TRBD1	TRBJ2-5	TGTGCCTGGAGTGGGACAGGAGGAGAGACCCAGTACTTC	CAWSGTGGETQYF
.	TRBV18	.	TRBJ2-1	TGTGCCAGCTCACCACGCGACAACTCCTACAATGAGCAGTTCTTC	CASSPRDNSYNEQFF
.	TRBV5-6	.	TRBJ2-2	TGTGCCAGCAGCCCTATCATGAACACCGGGGAGCTGTTTTTT	CASSPIMNTGELFF
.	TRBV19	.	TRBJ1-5	TGTTCCCGCACTACGGAGTGCAATCAGCCCCAGCATTTT	CSRTTECNQPQHF
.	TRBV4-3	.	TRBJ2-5	TGCGCCAGCAGCCAAGATCTGAGAGAGACCCAGTACTTC	CASSQDLRETQYF
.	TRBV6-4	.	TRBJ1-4	TGTGCCAGCAGTGACGGTCATGGAGGTGGTGAAAAACTGTTTTTT	CASSDGHGGGEKLFF
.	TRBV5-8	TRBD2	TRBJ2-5	TGTGCCAGCAGCCCGGGACTAGCGGGGGAAAGAGAGACCCAGTACTTC	CASSPGLAGERETQYF
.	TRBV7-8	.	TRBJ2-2	TGTGCCAGCAGCAGGGGGGGAGCGGACACCGGGGAGCTGTTTTTT	CASSRGGADTGELFF
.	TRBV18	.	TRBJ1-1	TGTGCCAGCTCACCAAACCCCTCGACTGAAGCTTTCTTT	CASSPNPSTEAFF
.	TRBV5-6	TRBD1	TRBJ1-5	TGTGCCAGCAATTCTCAGGGGGCCGGCAATCAGCCCCAGCATTTT	CASNSQGAGNQPQHF
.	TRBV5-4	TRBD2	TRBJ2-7	TGTGCCAGCAGCTTGGTTCCTAGCGGGAGAGGGTACGAGCAGTACTTC	CASSLVPSGRGYEQYF
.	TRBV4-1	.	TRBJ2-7	TGCGCCAGCAGCCCCCCGGCCGGACGGGGGTTGGGGACCTACGAGCAGTACTTC	CASSPPAGRGLGTYEQYF